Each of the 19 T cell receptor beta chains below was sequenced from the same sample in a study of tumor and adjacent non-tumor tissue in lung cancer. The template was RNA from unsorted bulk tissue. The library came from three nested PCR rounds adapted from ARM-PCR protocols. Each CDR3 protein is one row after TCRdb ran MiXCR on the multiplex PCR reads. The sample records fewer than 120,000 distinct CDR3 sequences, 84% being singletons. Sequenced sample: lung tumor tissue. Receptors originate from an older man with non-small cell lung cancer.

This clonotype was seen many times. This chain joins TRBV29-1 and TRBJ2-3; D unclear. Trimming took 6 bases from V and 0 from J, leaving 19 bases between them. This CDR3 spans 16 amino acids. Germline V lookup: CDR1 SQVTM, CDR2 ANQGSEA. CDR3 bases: TGCAGCGTCCATCTGCGGCGTCTCGGGAGCACAGATACGCAGTATTTT. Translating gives CSVHLRRLGSTDTQYF.

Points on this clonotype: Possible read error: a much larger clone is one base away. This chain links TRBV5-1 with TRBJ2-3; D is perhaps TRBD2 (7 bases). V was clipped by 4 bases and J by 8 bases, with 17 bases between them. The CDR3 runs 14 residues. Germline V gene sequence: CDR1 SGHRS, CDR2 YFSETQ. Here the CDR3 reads CASSALGGQGTQYF. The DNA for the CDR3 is TGCGCCAGCAGCGCTTTGGGGGGGCAAGGTACGCAGTATTTT.

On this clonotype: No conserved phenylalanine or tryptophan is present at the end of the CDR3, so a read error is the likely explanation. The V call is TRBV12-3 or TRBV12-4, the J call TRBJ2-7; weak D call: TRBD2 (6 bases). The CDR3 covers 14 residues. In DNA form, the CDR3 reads TGTGCCGGCAGTTTAGGGACTTTAGGGTACGAGCAGTACTTA. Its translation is CAGSLGTLGYEQYL.

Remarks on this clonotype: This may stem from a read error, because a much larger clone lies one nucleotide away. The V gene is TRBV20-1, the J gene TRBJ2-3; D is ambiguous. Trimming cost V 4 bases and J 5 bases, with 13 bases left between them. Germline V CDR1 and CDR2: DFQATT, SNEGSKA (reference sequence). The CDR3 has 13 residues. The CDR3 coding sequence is TGCAGTGCTATCAGCCCAGGCATAGATACGCAGTATTTT. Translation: CSAISPGIDTQYF.

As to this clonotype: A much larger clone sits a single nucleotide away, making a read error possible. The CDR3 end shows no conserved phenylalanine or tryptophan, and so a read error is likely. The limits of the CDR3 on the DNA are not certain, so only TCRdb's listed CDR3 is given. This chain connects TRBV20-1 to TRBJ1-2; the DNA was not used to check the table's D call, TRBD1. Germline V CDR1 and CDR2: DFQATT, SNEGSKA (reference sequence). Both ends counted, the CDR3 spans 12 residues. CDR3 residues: CSARDEGTANTI.

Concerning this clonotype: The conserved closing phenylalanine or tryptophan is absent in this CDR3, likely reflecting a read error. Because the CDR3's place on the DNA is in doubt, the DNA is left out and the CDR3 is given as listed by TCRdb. The CDR3 sequence: CASGFDRNQPEHI. The chain combines TRBV12-5 with TRBJ1-5. In germline, CDR1 is LGHNT, CDR2 FRNRAP. The CDR3 is 13 amino acids long, termini counted.

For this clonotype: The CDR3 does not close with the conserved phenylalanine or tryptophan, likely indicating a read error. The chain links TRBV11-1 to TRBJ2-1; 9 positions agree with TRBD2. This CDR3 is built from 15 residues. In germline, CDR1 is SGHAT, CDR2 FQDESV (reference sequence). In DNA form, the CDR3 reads TGTGCCAGCAGTCGACTAGCGGAGGGGTACAATGGGCAGTTCTCC. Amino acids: CASSRLAEGYNGQFS.

DNA of the CDR3: TGTGCCAGCATTCTATACAGATATGGCTACACCTTC. Translating it yields CASILYRYGYTF. The V and J genes are TRBV11-1 and TRBJ1-2; D call uncertain. The germline V gene has CDR1 SGHAT and CDR2 FQDESV (reference sequence). Between the trimmed V and J ends, which lost 7 bases and 5 bases, there was a span of 11 bases. The CDR3 length is 12 residues.

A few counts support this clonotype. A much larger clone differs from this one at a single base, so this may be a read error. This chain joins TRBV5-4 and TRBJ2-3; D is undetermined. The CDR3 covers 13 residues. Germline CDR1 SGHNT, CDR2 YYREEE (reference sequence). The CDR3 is CACSIDSRDTQYF. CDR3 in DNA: TGTGCCTGCAGCATCGATAGCCGGGATACGCAGTATTTT.

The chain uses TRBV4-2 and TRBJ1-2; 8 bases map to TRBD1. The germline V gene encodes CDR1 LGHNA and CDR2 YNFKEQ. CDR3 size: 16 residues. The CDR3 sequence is CVISQEQGARRYGYTF. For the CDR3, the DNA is TGTGTCATCAGCCAAGAGCAGGGGGCGCGTAGGTATGGCTACACCTTC.

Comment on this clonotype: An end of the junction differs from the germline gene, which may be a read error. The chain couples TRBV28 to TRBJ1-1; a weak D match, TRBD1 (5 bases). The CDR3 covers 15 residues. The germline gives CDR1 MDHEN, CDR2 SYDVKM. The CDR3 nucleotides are TGTGCCAGCAGCCTCCATGCAGGGATTGGCACTGAAGCTCTCTTT. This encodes CASSLHAGIGTEALF.

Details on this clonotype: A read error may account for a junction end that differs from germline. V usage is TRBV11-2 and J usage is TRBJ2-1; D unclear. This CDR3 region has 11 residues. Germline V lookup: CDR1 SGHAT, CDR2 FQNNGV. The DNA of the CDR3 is TGTGGCAGCAGCTTAACGGACCGACCGCACTTT. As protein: CGSSLTDRPHF.

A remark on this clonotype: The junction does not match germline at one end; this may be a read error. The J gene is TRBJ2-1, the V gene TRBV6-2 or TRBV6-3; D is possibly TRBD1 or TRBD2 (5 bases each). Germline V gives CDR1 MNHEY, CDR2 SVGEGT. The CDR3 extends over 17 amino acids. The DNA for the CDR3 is TGTGTCAGCAGTTATCACCGGCAGGGCCGCGGGTTGAATGAGCAGTTCTTT. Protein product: CVSSYHRQGRGLNEQFF.

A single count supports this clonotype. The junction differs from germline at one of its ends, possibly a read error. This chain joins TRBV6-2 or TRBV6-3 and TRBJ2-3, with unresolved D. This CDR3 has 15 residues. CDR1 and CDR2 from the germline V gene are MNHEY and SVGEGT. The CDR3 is CVSSYRAPHIDTQYF. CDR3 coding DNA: TGTGTCAGCAGTTACCGGGCCCCGCATATAGACACGCAGTATTTT.

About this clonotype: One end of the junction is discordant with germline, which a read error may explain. CDR3 sequence reads: CASILTSGLNVQFF. CDR3 in DNA: TGTGCCAGCATTTTAACTAGCGGGCTGAATGTGCAGTTCTTC. The J gene is TRBJ2-1, the V gene TRBV12-3 or TRBV12-4; 9 bases line up with TRBD2. This CDR3 comprises 14 residues.

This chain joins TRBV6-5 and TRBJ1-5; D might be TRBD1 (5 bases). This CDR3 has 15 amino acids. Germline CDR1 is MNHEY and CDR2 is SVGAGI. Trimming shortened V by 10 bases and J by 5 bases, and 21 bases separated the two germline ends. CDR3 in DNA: TGTGCCAACAGCAATAGGGGAGCGAGCTATCAGCCCCAGCATTTT. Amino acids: CANSNRGASYQPQHF.

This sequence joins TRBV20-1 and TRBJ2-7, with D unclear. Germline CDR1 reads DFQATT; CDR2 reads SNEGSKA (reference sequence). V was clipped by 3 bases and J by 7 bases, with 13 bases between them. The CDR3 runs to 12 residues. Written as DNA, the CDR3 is TGCAGTGCTAGGGTGGCGGATTATGAGCAGTACTTC. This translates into CSARVADYEQYF.

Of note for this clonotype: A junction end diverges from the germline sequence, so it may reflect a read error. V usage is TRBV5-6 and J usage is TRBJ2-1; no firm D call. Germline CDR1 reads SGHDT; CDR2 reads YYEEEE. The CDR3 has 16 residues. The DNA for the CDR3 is TGTGCCAGCAGCTTGGGATTCCAGAGTTCCTACAATGAGCAGTCCTTC. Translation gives CASSLGFQSSYNEQSF.

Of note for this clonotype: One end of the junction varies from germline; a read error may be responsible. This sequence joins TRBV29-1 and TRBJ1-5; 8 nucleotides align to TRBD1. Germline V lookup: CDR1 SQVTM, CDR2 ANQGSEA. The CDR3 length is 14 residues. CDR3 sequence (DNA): TGCAGCGTTGAAAGGGACAGGTGCAATCAACCCCAGCATTTT. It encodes CSVERDRCNQPQHF.